A few counts support the clone carrying this TCR beta chain. The PCR was carried out with 60 Vbeta primers and 13 Jbeta primers. The repertoire was sequenced with immunoSEQ multiplex PCR; TCRdb's copy has only in-frame clones and lacks some. The table shows 150,000 to 200,000 clones, with about 79% occurring only once. The data were obtained in a study of cytomegalovirus exposure and HLA in healthy donors. The ends were cut back, 4 bases at V and 1 base at J, with 11 bases in the middle. Germline V gives CDR1 WSHSY, CDR2 SAAADI. The CDR3 sequence is 15 residues long. Sequencing was performed on PBMCs. This receptor was taken from a woman aged 50 to 65 in good health and CMV-seronegative. V usage is TRBV10-2 and J usage is TRBJ1-5; D remains unclear. The CDR3 sequence: CASSALSGSNQPQHF. CDR3 in DNA: TGCGCCAGCAGTGCCTTATCAGGCAGCAATCAGCCCCAGCATTTT.